This TCR beta chain was profiled in a study of T cell responses to AZD1222 COVID-19 vaccine. TCRdb's table, derived via immunoSEQ multiplex PCR, lists solely in-frame clones and lacks some. The sample lists 15,000 to 20,000 clones, around 92% seen once, with over 8% in the top ten. Study-wide results and caveats: CD4 TCRs linked to vaccination spanned spike, dominating at 160-218 and 743-854. Nearly half of the spike-specific TCRs reportedly recognize variant regions that carry no mutations. Seropositive AZD1222 recipients at baseline numbered only five or six. Repertoires in all cases were sampled only once the peak T cell response had passed.

Concerning this clone itself: Its specificity is not known.

Per the germline V gene, CDR1 is SEHNR and CDR2 is FQNEAQ (reference sequence). The trim removed 6 bases at V and 2 bases at J, leaving 7 bases unmatched. The length of the CDR3 is 16 residues. Material: peripheral blood, obtained 28 days after the second AZD1222 dose. The clonotype originates from an adult who received the AZD1222 COVID-19 vaccine. The chain uses TRBV7-9 and TRBJ2-3, with 11 bases identical to TRBD2. CDR3 sequence (DNA): TGTGCCAGCAGTCCCGGGACTAGCGGATACACAGATACGCAGTATTTT. Translated: CASSPGTSGYTDTQYF.